A single sample is the source of the 32 T cell receptor beta chains below, sequenced in a study of blood T cell repertoires in COVID-19. This table comes from immunoSEQ multiplex PCR, and its TCRdb copy is limited to in-frame clones, with some not included. The table lists around 150,000 clones, roughly nine tenths of them singletons, with 15% to 20% in the top ten. Specimen: peripheral blood. These receptor sequences come from a man aged 55 to 70 with active or convalescent COVID-19.

The rearrangement links TRBV7-6 to TRBJ2-2; 8 nucleotides agree with TRBD1. The CDR3 is 15 residues long. V shed 6 bases and J 1 base; nucleotides not matched to a gene: 4. Germline V gene lookup returns CDR1 SGHVS and CDR2 FNYEAQ. CDR3 bases: TGTGCCAGCAGACGGGACAGGCAGAACACCGGGGAGCTGTTTTTT. Residues: CASRRDRQNTGELFF.

The chain recombines TRBV5-1 with TRBJ1-1; 10 positions match TRBD1. The CDR3 sequence is 15 residues long. Germline trimming cut 0 bases from V and 4 bases from J; bases unmatched to any gene: 3. Germline V gene lookup returns CDR1 SGHRS and CDR2 YFSETQ. The DNA of the CDR3 is TGCGCCAGCAGCTTGGCGACAGGGGGCATCACTGAAGCTTTCTTT. As protein: CASSLATGGITEAFF.

This clone has only one observation. The chain is built from TRBV3-1 (or the pseudogene TRBV3-2) and TRBJ2-5; D not resolved. V lost 5 bases, J lost 2 bases, and 9 bases lay in between. The CDR3 is 13 residues long. Germline CDR1 is LGHDT and CDR2 is YNNKEL (reference sequence). The CDR3 DNA reads as TGTGCCAGCAGCATCCGGGTTCAAGAGACCCAGTACTTC. This gives the protein CASSIRVQETQYF.

The V gene is TRBV20-1, the J gene TRBJ2-7; 8 bases are a match to TRBD2. The CDR3 totals 13 residues. V dropped 3 bases and J dropped 1; count of bases not matched to a gene: 2. CDR1 is DFQATT, CDR2 SNEGSKA, per germline (reference sequence). DNA of the CDR3: TGCAGTGCTAGTCGGGGGGGATCCTACGAGCAGTACTTC. Translated, it gives CSASRGGSYEQYF.

The chain has TRBV10-1 and TRBJ1-1; 9 bases match TRBD1. The CDR3 is made up of 13 amino acids. Germline CDR1 is WNHNN and CDR2 is SYGVQD (reference sequence). Trimming at V came to 7 bases and at J to 4 bases, leaving 4 bases not matched to a gene. CDR3 DNA: TGCGCCAGCACTAAGACAGGGGGCACTGAAGCTTTCTTT. This gives the protein CASTKTGGTEAFF.

The chain carries TRBV10-3 and TRBJ1-4; no definite D call. This CDR3 comprises 14 residues. Germline V gene sequence: CDR1 ENHRY, CDR2 SYGVKD. V was trimmed by 5 bases and J by 6 bases, leaving 13 bases between them. The CDR3 coding sequence is TGTGCCATCAGTCAGACGGCCGGGGATGAAAAACTGTTTTTT. This gives the protein CAISQTAGDEKLFF.

The chain joins TRBV28 to TRBJ2-7, with a tentative D call TRBD2 (7 bases). Germline V lookup: CDR1 MDHEN, CDR2 SYDVKM. The CDR3 is made up of 14 amino acids. V was shortened by 7 bases and J by 4 bases, with 17 bases between the two germline ends. CDR3 sequence: CASTTGGLVYEQYF. The CDR3 nucleotides are TGTGCCAGCACCACCGGGGGGCTCGTATACGAGCAGTACTTC.

This rearrangement joins TRBV5-1 to TRBJ2-7; 8 bases are a match to TRBD2. Trimming cost V 2 bases and J 0 bases; bases outside gene matches: 4. Germline CDR1 is SGHRS and CDR2 is YFSETQ. The CDR3 runs 15 residues. The CDR3 reads CASSFRAGDSYEQYF. DNA of the CDR3: TGCGCCAGCAGCTTCCGAGCGGGGGACTCCTACGAGCAGTACTTC.

The genes are TRBV19 and TRBJ2-2, with 8 bases matching TRBD1. This CDR3 is built from 16 residues. V lost 3 bases, J lost 4 bases, and 7 bases stayed unmatched. The germline gives CDR1 LNHDA, CDR2 SQIVND (reference sequence). The CDR3 loop reads CASSMPGGSGTGELFF. CDR3 nucleotide sequence: TGTGCCAGTAGTATGCCAGGGGGCAGTGGCACCGGGGAGCTGTTTTTT.

The chain has TRBV19 and TRBJ2-7; D might be TRBD2 (6 bases). The CDR3 covers 14 residues. Germline V gene lookup returns CDR1 LNHDA and CDR2 SQIVND (reference sequence). Deletions cut 5 bases from V and 2 bases from J, with 13 bases between. For the CDR3, the DNA is TGTGCCAGTAGTTCCCGGGGGAGCCCCTACGAGCAGTACTTC. Translation gives CASSSRGSPYEQYF.

This chain joins TRBV19 and TRBJ1-2, with D possibly matching TRBD1 (6 bases). CDR1 and CDR2 from the germline V gene are LNHDA and SQIVND (reference sequence). The CDR3 sequence is 15 residues long. Trimming pared 6 bases from V and 4 bases from J, leaving 18 bases between. CDR3 residues: CASRETGDFSYGYTF. Here the CDR3 DNA reads TGTGCCAGTAGGGAGACAGGAGATTTTTCCTATGGCTACACCTTC. Using reference TRBV19 and TRBJ1-2 for the parts outside the CDR3, the full variable domain is DGGITQSPKYLFRKEGQNVTLSCEQNLNHDAMYWYRQDPGQGLRLIYYSQIVNDFQKGDIAEGYSVSREKKESFPLTVTSAQKNPTAFYLCASRETGDFSYGYTFGSGTRLTVV.

The rearrangement uses TRBV29-1 and TRBJ1-4, with TRBD1 matching 9 bases. V was pared by 7 bases and J by 7 bases, with 10 bases of the junction left unmatched. CDR3 length: 14 residues. CDR1 is SQVTM and CDR2 is ANQGSEA in the germline V gene. CDR3 region: CSADPGTGTEKLFF. The CDR3 DNA reads as TGCAGCGCCGACCCCGGGACAGGGACTGAAAAACTGTTTTTT.

The V and J genes are TRBV5-5 and TRBJ2-2; tentatively, D is TRBD1 (5 bases). The CDR3 has 16 amino acids. The germline V and J ends were trimmed by 0 bases and 4 bases, with 13 bases remaining between them. Looked up from germline, CDR1 is SGHKS and CDR2 is YYEKEE (reference sequence). The CDR3 here is CASSLVIGVGTGELFF. The CDR3 DNA follows: TGTGCCAGCAGCTTGGTAATAGGGGTGGGCACCGGGGAGCTGTTTTTT.

The V gene is TRBV15, the J gene TRBJ1-2; 8 bases are shared with TRBD1. Germline assignment: CDR1 LNHNV and CDR2 YYDKDF (reference sequence). With V trimmed by 1 base and J by 8 bases, 9 bases remained unmatched. This CDR3 is 15 amino acids long. Here the CDR3 DNA reads TGTGCCACCAGCAGAGTCCCGACAGGGGAGGGGGGCTACACCTTC. Translated, it gives CATSRVPTGEGGYTF.

This clone was detected only a few times. The chain uses TRBV5-5 and TRBJ2-2; 7 bases are shared with TRBD1. The germline V gene has CDR1 SGHKS and CDR2 YYEKEE (reference sequence). The CDR3 is 17 residues long. J was trimmed by 1 base and V by 4 bases; bases with no gene match: 10. The CDR3 is CASSNLAGGLNTGELFF. The CDR3 DNA follows: TGTGCCAGCAGCAATCTAGCAGGGGGTCTGAACACCGGGGAGCTGTTTTTT.

Note on this clone: Other DNA sequences in this sample translate to the same CDR3. This chain links TRBV5-1 with TRBJ1-4, with D uncertain. This CDR3 comprises 14 residues. Looked up from germline, CDR1 is SGHRS and CDR2 is YFSETQ. V was pared by 2 bases and J by 4 bases, with 9 bases between. The CDR3 region has the DNA TGCGCCAGCAGCTTAGAGGGTGGTAATGAAAAACTGTTTTTT. It yields the protein CASSLEGGNEKLFF.

The genes are TRBV10-3 and TRBJ1-2, with TRBD1 identical over 10 bases. Germline assignment: CDR1 ENHRY and CDR2 SYGVKD. This CDR3 has 17 residues. The V segment lost 0 bases and the J segment 4 bases; nucleotides outside the gene matches: 8. The chain's CDR3 is CAISESGQGTPTYGYTF. As DNA, the CDR3 is TGTGCCATCAGTGAGTCGGGACAGGGGACGCCGACCTATGGCTACACCTTC.

This sequence joins TRBV5-1 and TRBJ1-4; 9 nucleotides match TRBD1. Per the germline V gene, CDR1 is SGHRS and CDR2 is YFSETQ. Trimming removed 4 bases from V and 6 bases from J; junction bases left unmatched: 4. The CDR3 has 14 amino acids. CDR3 nucleotide sequence: TGCGCCAGCAGCACGGGACAGGGTGATGAAAAACTGTTTTTT. Its protein product is CASSTGQGDEKLFF.

V usage is TRBV7-9 and J usage is TRBJ2-1, with D possibly TRBD1 on 6 matching bases. The V gene lost 5 bases and the J gene lost 7 bases, with 21 bases spanning the gap. The CDR3 spans 16 residues. The germline V gene encodes CDR1 SEHNR and CDR2 FQNEAQ (reference sequence). CDR3 in DNA: TGTGCCAGCAGCCCACGACAGGCCGTCGGGCTTAATGAGCAGTTCTTC. As protein: CASSPRQAVGLNEQFF.

The chain combines TRBV2 with TRBJ2-1, with D maybe TRBD2 (6 bases). Germline values: CDR1 SNHLY, CDR2 FYNNEI. V was trimmed by 10 bases and J by 2 bases, leaving 15 bases between them. CDR3 length equals 14 residues. CDR3 bases: TGTGCCACTTTCCGGGACTTGGCCTACAATGAGCAGTTCTTC. This codes for CATFRDLAYNEQFF.

The chain uses TRBV18 and TRBJ1-3, with 9 bases that match TRBD1. The CDR3 totals 14 residues. Germline V gives CDR1 KGHSH, CDR2 LQKENI. Trimming removed 8 bases from V and 8 bases from J; junction bases left unmatched: 10. The CDR3 nucleotides read TGTGCCAGCCCCTCGGGGACAGGGCGAGACACCATATATTTT. Amino acids: CASPSGTGRDTIYF.

The chain recombines TRBV11-3 with TRBJ2-1, with D possibly being TRBD1 (6 bases). The CDR3 totals 15 residues. Germline CDR1 reads SGHNT; CDR2 reads YENEEA. V shed 2 bases and J shed 3 bases, with 11 bases lying between them. The CDR3 is CASSLQGIGYNEQFF. The CDR3, as DNA: TGTGCCAGCAGCTTACAGGGGATCGGCTACAATGAGCAGTTCTTC.

The J gene is TRBJ1-3, the V gene TRBV10-2, with D unresolved. CDR1 and CDR2 (germline): WSHSY, SAAADI. The CDR3 sequence is 16 residues long. The V gene lost 0 bases and the J gene lost 3 bases, with 12 bases spanning the gap. CDR3 bases: TGCGCCAGCAGTGAGTCCCTACGGACTTTTGGAAACACCATATATTTT. As protein: CASSESLRTFGNTIYF.

This clone was observed once. The chain combines TRBV7-2 with TRBJ2-7; the D gene is possibly TRBD1 (5 bases). CDR3 length: 14 amino acids. Germline CDR1 is SGHTA and CDR2 is FQGNSA. V was pared by 2 bases and J by 2 bases, with 10 bases between. The CDR3 sequence: CASSLRRQPYEQYF. CDR3 coding DNA: TGTGCCAGCAGCTTACGAAGACAGCCCTACGAGCAGTACTTC.

This clone is classed as medium-sized. This chain joins TRBV10-1 and TRBJ1-2, with D possibly TRBD1 on 6 matching bases. This CDR3 region has 14 residues. Between the trimmed V and J ends, which lost 0 bases and 5 bases, there was a span of 10 bases. In germline, CDR1 is WNHNN, CDR2 SYGVQD (reference sequence). The CDR3 here is CASSESRTDYGYTF. CDR3 coding DNA: TGCGCCAGCAGTGAGTCGAGGACAGATTATGGCTACACCTTC.

This clone occurred once. The chain recombines TRBV12-3 or TRBV12-4 with TRBJ2-2; TRBD1 matches 7 bases. V lost 10 bases, J lost 3 bases, and 5 bases stayed unmatched. The CDR3 loop spans 13 amino acids. Here the CDR3 DNA reads TGTGCCACCCGGCAGGGGGACACCGGGGAGCTGTTTTTT. Translating it yields CATRQGDTGELFF.

V usage is TRBV5-1 and J usage is TRBJ2-2; D is possibly TRBD1 (6 bases). Looked up from germline, CDR1 is SGHRS and CDR2 is YFSETQ. V was trimmed by 0 bases and J by 7 bases, leaving 22 bases between them. This CDR3 is 18 amino acids long. Written as DNA, the CDR3 is TGCGCCAGCAGCTTGGGCGTGAACTCAGGGGAGCGAGGCGGGGAGCTGTTTTTT. Protein sequence: CASSLGVNSGERGGELFF.

J is TRBJ2-2 and V is TRBV27; a weak D match, TRBD1 (5 bases). Trimming cost V 3 bases and J 1 base, with 12 bases left between them. Germline V gives CDR1 MNHEY, CDR2 SMNVEV (reference sequence). This CDR3 comprises 16 residues. CDR3 region: CASSFRQGMNTGELFF. CDR3 bases: TGTGCCAGCAGTTTTAGGCAGGGCATGAACACCGGGGAGCTGTTTTTT.

This chain joins TRBV5-1 and TRBJ2-7; tentatively, D is TRBD1 (5 bases). Per the germline V gene, CDR1 is SGHRS and CDR2 is YFSETQ. V lost 0 bases and J lost 2, with 9 bases in between. The CDR3 has 14 amino acids. CDR3 nucleotide sequence: TGCGCCAGCAGCTTGGCCCAGGGCCCCTACGAGCAGTACTTC. This translates into CASSLAQGPYEQYF.

The chain carries TRBV27 and TRBJ2-7; 7 bases map to TRBD1. Germline CDR1 and CDR2: MNHEY and SMNVEV (reference sequence). CDR3 length equals 14 residues. V gave up 10 bases and J gave up 2 bases; unmatched junction bases: 11. The CDR3 here is CATSLRGRAYEQYF. The CDR3 DNA reads as TGTGCCACTTCACTCAGGGGGAGAGCCTACGAGCAGTACTTC.

This clone has more than one count but fewer than ten. The rearrangement links TRBV10-1 to TRBJ1-1; D is uncertain. The CDR3 runs to 13 residues. CDR1 and CDR2 from the germline V gene are WNHNN and SYGVQD (reference sequence). V was pared by 2 bases and J by 2 bases, with 6 bases between. The CDR3 nucleotides are TGCGCCAGCAGTGAGGAGCCTAACACTGAAGCTTTCTTT. Its translation is CASSEEPNTEAFF.

The chain is built from TRBV5-1 and TRBJ2-1; 7 bases line up with TRBD2. The CDR3 runs to 16 residues. V shed 1 base and J 5 bases; nucleotides not matched to a gene: 9. Germline CDR1 SGHRS, CDR2 YFSETQ. In nucleotides, the CDR3 is TGCGCCAGCAGCTTGTTCTCGCGGGGGACGAACAATGAGCAGTTCTTC. It codes for CASSLFSRGTNNEQFF. Full variable domain (rest looked up from reference TRBV5-1 and TRBJ2-1): KAGVTQTPRYLIKTRGQQVTLSCSPISGHRSVSWYQQTPGQGLQFLFEYFSETQRNKGNFPGRFSGRQFSNSRSEMNVSTLELGDSALYLCASSLFSRGTNNEQFFGPGTRLTVL.